The 21 T cell receptor beta chains in this list originate from one sample, sequenced in a study of blood T cell repertoires in COVID-19 (dated by TCRdb to the early 2020s). Receptors were amplified or captured by the immunoSEQ multiplex PCR assay. Drawn from immuneACCESS, this table holds only the in-frame rearrangements with V and J called that TCRdb kept. Clones are partly lost; checked studies trace under half to an unresolved V gene and leave the rest unexplained. This sample gives about 170,000 clones in total; about 86% of them show up just once. Clones ranked in the top ten supply less than 20% of the sample. Sequencing input: peripheral blood. The receptors shown here come from a woman in her 70s who had recovered from COVID-19.

V gene TRBV9 combines with J gene TRBJ2-3; 10 bases line up with TRBD2. The CDR3 is made up of 17 amino acids. J was trimmed by 4 bases and V by 0 bases; bases with no gene match: 8. Germline V gene sequence: CDR1 SGDLS, CDR2 YYNGEE. The CDR3 nucleotides read TGTGCCAGCAGCGTAGCCCCAGCGGGAGGGCCTTCAGATACGCAGTATTTT. Translation: CASSVAPAGGPSDTQYF.

V and J are TRBV4-1 and TRBJ1-1, with a tentative D call TRBD1 (6 bases). The CDR3 is 17 residues long. Trimming pared 0 bases from V and 6 bases from J, leaving 20 bases between. Germline lookup yields CDR1 MGHRA and CDR2 YSYEKL. The DNA for the CDR3 is TGCGCCAGCAGCCAAGATTTGTGGCAGGGGATTGCCCCTGAAGCTTTCTTT. Protein: CASSQDLWQGIAPEAFF.

The chain employs TRBV3-1 (or the pseudogene TRBV3-2) and TRBJ1-1; a weak D match, TRBD1 (5 bases). The germline CDR1 and CDR2 sequences are LGHDT and YNNKEL (reference sequence). Trimming pared 5 bases from V and 4 bases from J, leaving 17 bases between. CDR3 length equals 15 residues. The CDR3 loop reads CASSRRGAVGTEAFF. In DNA form, the CDR3 reads TGTGCCAGCAGCAGGCGGGGCGCCGTGGGCACTGAAGCTTTCTTT.

This clone appeared once. This chain joins TRBV2 and TRBJ2-2; D possibly corresponds to TRBD1 (8 bases). The CDR3 covers 15 residues. CDR1 and CDR2 (germline): SNHLY, FYNNEI. V dropped 8 bases and J dropped 4 bases, with 17 bases sitting between them. The CDR3 reads CASERGQGATGELFF. The DNA for the CDR3 is TGTGCCAGCGAGCGGGGTCAGGGGGCCACCGGGGAGCTGTTTTTT.

The chain couples TRBV18 to TRBJ1-6; D ambiguous. The V end was cut by 1 base, the J end by 8 bases, with 12 bases between. CDR1 and CDR2 from the germline V gene are KGHSH and LQKENI. The CDR3 is 15 residues long. As DNA, the CDR3 is TGTGCCAGCTCACCACGGCAGGAATTGGATTCACCCCTCCACTTT. Translation: CASSPRQELDSPLHF.

This chain links TRBV15 with TRBJ1-1; 8 positions match TRBD1. The CDR3 runs to 14 residues. The germline V gene encodes CDR1 LNHNV and CDR2 YYDKDF (reference sequence). J lost 6 bases, V lost 0 bases, and 3 bases had no gene match. Here the CDR3 reads CATSREDRGSEAFF. In nucleotides, the CDR3 is TGTGCCACCAGCAGAGAAGACAGGGGATCTGAAGCTTTCTTT.

The chain joins TRBV29-1 to TRBJ1-2, with 8 bases matching TRBD1. CDR3 length: 13 residues. With 6 bases clipped from V and 4 bases from J, the junction kept 7 bases outside the gene matches. The germline V gene encodes CDR1 SQVTM and CDR2 ANQGSEA. The CDR3 here is CSVGPGQGYGYTF. CDR3 nucleotide sequence: TGCAGCGTCGGCCCTGGACAGGGCTATGGCTACACCTTC.

The rearrangement uses TRBV6-6 and TRBJ2-7; D is perhaps TRBD2 (6 bases). This CDR3 comprises 15 residues. Deletions cut 5 bases from V and 0 bases from J, with 14 bases between. Germline V gene sequence: CDR1 MNHNY, CDR2 SVGAGI (reference sequence). As DNA, the CDR3 is TGTGCCAGCAGTCCCCCAGCGGGCCTCTCCTACGAGCAGTACTTC. This sequence encodes CASSPPAGLSYEQYF.

The chain joins TRBV21-1 to TRBJ2-3; the D call of TRBD2 is as the table states it, not checked on the DNA. TRBV21-1 is reported as a pseudogene. The CDR3 totals 16 residues. CDR3 amino acids: CASSPLGGGWTDTQYF. In DNA form, the CDR3 reads TGTGCCAGCAGCCCGCTGGGGGGGGGCTGGACAGATACGCAGTATTTT.

The chain is built from TRBV10-3 and TRBJ2-7; a possible D gene is TRBD1 (6 bases). V was clipped by 6 bases and J by 2 bases, with 11 bases between them. Germline V gene lookup returns CDR1 ENHRY and CDR2 SYGVKD. The length of the CDR3 is 13 residues. CDR3 bases: TGTGCCATCAGGAGGGACACCGCCTACGAGCAGTACTTC. Its translation: CAIRRDTAYEQYF.

This clone was observed a handful of times. CDR3 loop: CASSTGGAGTEAFF. The CDR3 DNA reads TGTGCCAGCAGCACAGGGGGCGCGGGCACTGAAGCTTTCTTT. The chain employs TRBV6-4 and TRBJ1-1, with 9 bases matching TRBD1. This CDR3 has 14 amino acids. CDR1 is MRHNA and CDR2 is SNTAGT in the germline V gene. J was trimmed by 4 bases and V by 6 bases; bases with no gene match: 6.

The CDR3 reads CASSFGNRYEQYF. DNA for the CDR3: TGTGCCAGCAGCTTTGGCAACCGCTACGAGCAGTACTTC. The rearrangement uses TRBV7-7 and TRBJ2-7; D call uncertain. Germline CDR1 SSHAT, CDR2 FNYEAQ (reference sequence). The V gene lost 3 bases and the J gene lost 3 bases, with 9 bases spanning the gap. The CDR3 has 13 residues. Based on the CDR3 plus reference TRBV7-7 and TRBJ2-7, the full variable domain is GAGVSQSPRYKVTKRGQDVTLRCDPISSHATLYWYQQALGQGPEFLTYFNYEAQPDKSGLPSDRFSAERPEGSISTLTIQRTEQRDSAMYRCASSFGNRYEQYFGPGTRLTVT.

V gene TRBV3-1 (or the pseudogene TRBV3-2) combines with J gene TRBJ2-7; 7 nucleotides line up with TRBD1. This CDR3 is 15 amino acids long. The trim removed 5 bases at V and 2 bases at J, leaving 9 bases unmatched. Germline V lookup: CDR1 LGHDT, CDR2 YNNKEL (reference sequence). The CDR3 DNA reads as TGTGCCAGCAGCGCACGACAGGGCCGTCCCTACGAGCAGTACTTC. Translation: CASSARQGRPYEQYF.

The rearrangement links TRBV7-8 to TRBJ1-6; 9 nucleotides line up with TRBD1. The CDR3 has 15 residues. The germline V gene has CDR1 SGHVS and CDR2 FQNEAQ. The V gene end was trimmed by 1 base and the J gene end by 8 bases; junction bases not matched to a gene: 3. DNA of the CDR3: TGTGCCAGCAGCTTAGGACAGGGGGGACATTCACCCCTCCACTTT. Translated: CASSLGQGGHSPLHF. Drawing the rest from reference TRBV7-8 and TRBJ1-6, the complete variable domain is GAGVSQSPRYKVAKRGQDVALRCDPISGHVSLFWYQQALGQGPEFLTYFQNEAQLDKSGLPSDRFFAERPEGSVSTLKIQRTQQEDSAVYLCASSLGQGGHSPLHFGNGTRLTVT.

The V call is TRBV6-5, the J call TRBJ2-3; D not certain. Germline CDR1 and CDR2: MNHEY and SVGAGI. CDR3 length: 13 residues. V shed 6 bases and J shed 10 bases, with 17 bases lying between them. The CDR3, as DNA: TGTGCCAGCAGCTCAACGAGACCCCGGGCGCAGTATTTT. Translating gives CASSSTRPRAQYF.

CDR3 nucleotides: TGTGCCAGCGTTGCTAGCTTTTTCGACAATGAGCAGTTCTTC. Amino acid sequence: CASVASFFDNEQFF. The V call is TRBV3-1 (or the pseudogene TRBV3-2), the J call TRBJ2-1; possible D gene TRBD2, 5 bases. Trimming removed 8 bases from V and 5 bases from J, with 16 bases in between. This CDR3 has 14 amino acids. The germline V gene has CDR1 LGHDT and CDR2 YNNKEL (reference sequence).

CDR3 nucleotide sequence: TGTGCCAGCAGCCGGGGGGGTAGAGAGACCCAGTACTTC. Amino acids: CASSRGGRETQYF. This chain joins TRBV7-9 and TRBJ2-5; 8 nucleotides match TRBD2. The CDR3 runs 13 residues. Germline values: CDR1 SEHNR, CDR2 FQNEAQ (reference sequence). V shed 5 bases and J 4 bases; nucleotides not matched to a gene: 3.

The V and J genes are TRBV7-3 and TRBJ2-7, with D hard to call. This CDR3 contains 13 residues. The V end lost 10 bases, the J end lost 5 bases, and 18 bases lay between the germline ends. Per the germline V gene, CDR1 is SGHTA and CDR2 is FQGTGA. The CDR3 reads CATLRGEVHEQYF. The CDR3 DNA follows: TGTGCCACCCTTCGAGGCGAGGTCCACGAGCAGTACTTC.

The V gene is TRBV4-3, the J gene TRBJ2-7; 8 bases match TRBD2. Per germline, CDR1 LGHNA and CDR2 YSLEER. CDR3 length: 15 residues. The V gene end was trimmed by 4 bases and the J gene end by 1 base; junction bases not matched to a gene: 6. The CDR3 protein is CASSPSGSGSYEQYF. CDR3 coding DNA: TGCGCCAGCAGCCCGAGCGGGAGCGGGTCCTACGAGCAGTACTTC.

The chain carries TRBV15 and TRBJ1-2; 7 nucleotides match TRBD1. The CDR3 totals 15 residues. In germline, CDR1 is LNHNV, CDR2 YYDKDF (reference sequence). V gave up 0 bases and J gave up 4 bases; unmatched junction bases: 5. The CDR3 nucleotides read TGTGCCACCAGCAGAGACGGGACAGCCCCCTATGGCTACACCTTC. Translating it yields CATSRDGTAPYGYTF.

This clone was detected a few times. The V call is TRBV7-9, the J call TRBJ1-6; D uncertain. This CDR3 region has 13 residues. CDR1 is SEHNR, CDR2 FQNEAQ, per germline (reference sequence). Trimming stripped 5 bases from V and 10 bases from J, with 12 bases between. The CDR3 nucleotides are TGTGCCAGCAGCCCCCAAACGGGATCACCCCTCCACTTT. Residues: CASSPQTGSPLHF.